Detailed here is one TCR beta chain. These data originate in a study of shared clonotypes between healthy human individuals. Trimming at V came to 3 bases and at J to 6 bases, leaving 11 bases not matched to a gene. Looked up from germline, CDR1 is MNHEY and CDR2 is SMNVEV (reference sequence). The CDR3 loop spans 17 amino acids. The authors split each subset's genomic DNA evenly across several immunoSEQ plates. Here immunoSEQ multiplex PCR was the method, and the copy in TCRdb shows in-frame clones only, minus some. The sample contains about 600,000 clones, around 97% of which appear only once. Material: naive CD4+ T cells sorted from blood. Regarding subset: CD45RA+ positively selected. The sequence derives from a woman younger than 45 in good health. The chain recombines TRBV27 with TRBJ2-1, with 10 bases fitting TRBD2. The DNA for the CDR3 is TGTGCCAGCAGTTTCGTCCCCAGGACTAGCGGCGTCAATGAGCAGTTCTTC. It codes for CASSFVPRTSGVNEQFF.